Listed here are 27 T cell receptor beta chains from one sample, sequenced in a study of shared clonotypes between healthy human individuals (dated by TCRdb to 2020 to 2021). Library generation was performed with the immunoSEQ multiplex PCR assay. Held by TCRdb, this immuneACCESS table contains in-frame sequences only and omits some clones. Under half of the omission traces to an unresolved V gene where checked; the cause of the rest is unknown. For this sample the table gives nearly 1 million clones, of which around three quarters were detected only once. The top ten constitute around 1.5% of the sample. Sequencing was performed on memory CD4+ T cells sorted from blood. In light of the paper, this sample's cell subset or site label describes: CD45RA-negative fraction. These receptors all stem from a young man in good health.

This chain uses TRBV18 with TRBJ1-1; D might be TRBD1 (5 bases). This CDR3 is built from 15 residues. V lost 3 bases and J lost 1, with 12 bases in between. Per germline, CDR1 KGHSH and CDR2 LQKENI. The CDR3 DNA sequence: TGTGCCAGCTCACCCTCAGCCCAGGGGAACACTGAAGCTTTCTTT. The encoded protein is CASSPSAQGNTEAFF.

The rearrangement uses TRBV2 and TRBJ1-5; TRBD1 matches at 11 bases. V was pared by 4 bases and J by 0 bases, with 5 bases of the junction left unmatched. Germline CDR1 and CDR2: SNHLY and FYNNEI. This CDR3 spans 17 amino acids. The DNA for the CDR3 is TGTGCCAGCAGTGGGACAGGGGGCGGAATTAGCAATCAGCCCCAGCATTTT. Residues: CASSGTGGGISNQPQHF.

This clone was seen only a few times. The J gene is TRBJ1-6, the V gene TRBV10-2; D gene unclear. Trimming took off 4 bases at V and 6 bases at J, with 7 bases between the two ends. The CDR3 is 13 residues long. Germline-derived CDR1 and CDR2 are WSHSY and SAAADI. For the CDR3, the DNA is TGCGCCAGCAGTGGGCAGGTTAATTCACCCCTCCACTTT. Protein product: CASSGQVNSPLHF.

This rearrangement joins TRBV30 to TRBJ1-4, with D possibly matching TRBD1 (5 bases). V dropped 4 bases and J dropped 8 bases, with 14 bases sitting between them. Germline CDR1 GTSNPN, CDR2 SVGIG (reference sequence). The CDR3 has 13 residues. CDR3 coding DNA: TGTGCCTGGAAGAGGACCGGGACCGAAAAACTGTTTTTT. Protein sequence: CAWKRTGTEKLFF.

The chain couples TRBV7-9 to TRBJ1-6; tentative D call: TRBD1 (6 bases). CDR1 SEHNR and CDR2 FQNEAQ come from the germline V gene (reference sequence). This CDR3 has 14 residues. V was shortened by 5 bases and J by 4 bases, with 9 bases between the two germline ends. For the CDR3, the DNA is TGTGCCAGCAGCGCGGGGACATATAATTCACCCCTCCACTTT. This encodes CASSAGTYNSPLHF.

This clone came up once. Within the sample, other DNA sequences also encode this same CDR3. V gene TRBV14 combines with J gene TRBJ1-6; maybe TRBD1 (6 bases). Trimming shortened V by 1 base and J by 10 bases, and 11 bases separated the two germline ends. This CDR3 is 14 amino acids long. Germline CDR1 SGHDN, CDR2 FVKESK. CDR3 residues: CASSQVQGRSPLHF. The CDR3 nucleotides are TGTGCCAGCAGCCAAGTCCAGGGGAGGTCACCCCTCCACTTT.

The V and J genes are TRBV5-1 and TRBJ2-3; D might be TRBD1 (6 bases). Trimming took off 3 bases at V and 3 bases at J, with 11 bases between the two ends. The CDR3 consists of 14 residues. The germline CDR1 and CDR2 sequences are SGHRS and YFSETQ. For the CDR3, the DNA is TGCGCCAGCAGCTCAAATCAGGGGACAGATACGCAGTATTTT. Translated, it gives CASSSNQGTDTQYF.

This sequence joins TRBV10-3 and TRBJ2-2; no definite D call. The CDR3 spans 13 residues. Trimming shortened V by 6 bases and J by 6 bases, and 11 bases separated the two germline ends. CDR1 and CDR2 from the germline V gene are ENHRY and SYGVKD. The CDR3 here is CAISLDLPGELFF. In DNA form, the CDR3 reads TGTGCCATCAGCCTCGACCTTCCCGGGGAGCTGTTTTTT.

The V and J genes are TRBV7-2 and TRBJ2-1; TRBD2 aligns across 10 bases. This CDR3 contains 14 residues. CDR1 is SGHTA and CDR2 is FQGNSA in the germline V gene. J was trimmed by 8 bases and V by 4 bases; bases with no gene match: 5. The CDR3 is CASSSLAGGYEQFF. The DNA of the CDR3 is TGTGCCAGCAGCTCGTTAGCGGGGGGCTATGAGCAGTTCTTC.

This rearrangement joins TRBV30 to TRBJ2-5; TRBD2 aligns across 7 bases. The CDR3 consists of 16 residues. Germline V gene lookup returns CDR1 GTSNPN and CDR2 SVGIG (reference sequence). V shed 0 bases, J shed 8 bases, and the junction held 15 bases outside the gene matches. The CDR3 nucleotides are TGTGCCTGGAGTGTACCGAGTGGAGCGGCGGGGGTAACCCAGTACTTC. It codes for CAWSVPSGAAGVTQYF.

V and J are TRBV5-1 and TRBJ1-2; D perhaps matches TRBD1 (5 bases). The CDR3 is 14 amino acids. Germline assignment: CDR1 SGHRS and CDR2 YFSETQ. With 1 base removed from V and 3 bases from J, the gap between germline ends came to 10 bases. CDR3 sequence reads: CASSLLGADYGYTF. CDR3 in DNA: TGCGCCAGCAGCTTGCTAGGGGCGGACTATGGCTACACCTTC.

The chain carries TRBV7-8 and TRBJ2-7, with 15 bases identical to TRBD2. There are 16 residues in the CDR3. Germline lookup yields CDR1 SGHVS and CDR2 FQNEAQ. J was trimmed by 2 bases and V by 4 bases; bases with no gene match: 3. The CDR3 bases are TGTGCCAGCAGCTGGACTAGCGGGGGGGCCCCCTACGAGCAGTACTTC. It translates to CASSWTSGGAPYEQYF.

CDR3 DNA: TGTGCCAGCAGCTTGGTCGGGACAGCCACCGGGGAGCTGTTTTTT. Its translation is CASSLVGTATGELFF. The chain has TRBV5-6 and TRBJ2-2; 7 nucleotides line up with TRBD1. The germline gives CDR1 SGHDT, CDR2 YYEEEE. J lost 4 bases, V lost 0 bases, and 3 bases had no gene match. This CDR3 is built from 15 residues.

The count of this clone is one. The gene calls are TRBV11-2 and TRBJ2-2; the match to TRBD1 covers 9 bases. CDR3 length: 16 amino acids. Trimming removed 5 bases from V and 1 base from J; junction bases left unmatched: 5. CDR1 and CDR2 from the germline V gene are SGHAT and FQNNGV. The CDR3 loop is CASSLRTGVNTGELFF. Here the CDR3 DNA reads TGTGCCAGCAGCCTCCGGACAGGGGTGAACACCGGGGAGCTGTTTTTT.

The CDR3 DNA is TGTGCCATCAGTGAGGGAGGGGGCGCAGGAACTGAAGCTTTCTTT. Its translation: CAISEGGGAGTEAFF. The chain carries TRBV10-3 and TRBJ1-1; 7 bases match TRBD1. J lost 5 bases, V lost 2 bases, and 8 bases had no gene match. Germline V gives CDR1 ENHRY, CDR2 SYGVKD. The CDR3 length is 15 residues.

Comments on this clone: At the DNA level, this CDR3 is encoded by other sequences in the same sample as well. The gene calls are TRBV5-1 and TRBJ1-2; D unclear. The CDR3 is made up of 13 amino acids. Looked up from germline, CDR1 is SGHRS and CDR2 is YFSETQ. V was pared by 6 bases and J by 2 bases, with 11 bases between. The chain's CDR3 is CASTLGENYGYTF. CDR3 nucleotides: TGCGCCAGCACCCTTGGGGAAAACTATGGCTACACCTTC.

The chain is built from TRBV5-1 and TRBJ2-5; D is ambiguous. Germline lookup yields CDR1 SGHRS and CDR2 YFSETQ. The CDR3 runs 13 residues. V lost 2 bases and J 3 bases, leaving 8 bases between the germline ends. The CDR3 DNA follows: TGCGCCAGCAGCTTACACACCAAAGAGACCCAGTACTTC. It is translated as CASSLHTKETQYF.

The CDR3 is CASSQVIGLFSYEQYF. CDR3 in DNA: TGCGCCAGCAGCCAAGTAATAGGCCTTTTCTCCTACGAGCAGTACTTC. The rearrangement uses TRBV4-1 and TRBJ2-7; D unresolved. V shed 1 base and J shed 0 bases, with 13 bases lying between them. CDR3 size: 16 residues. Germline V gene lookup returns CDR1 MGHRA and CDR2 YSYEKL.

J is TRBJ2-6 and V is TRBV7-2; D call uncertain. The CDR3 extends over 15 amino acids. V lost 3 bases to trimming and J lost 0 bases, with 6 bases between them. Germline V CDR1 and CDR2: SGHTA, FQGNSA. CDR3 residues: CASSFYYSGANVLTF. The DNA of the CDR3 is TGTGCCAGCAGCTTTTATTACTCTGGGGCCAACGTCCTGACTTTC. The complete variable domain, with remaining parts taken from reference TRBV7-2 and TRBJ2-6, reads GAGVSQSPSNKVTEKGKDVELRCDPISGHTALYWYRQSLGQGLEFLIYFQGNSAPDKSGLPSDRFSAERTGGSVSTLTIQRTQQEDSAVYLCASSFYYSGANVLTFGAGSRLTVL.

The chain is built from TRBV19 and TRBJ2-7; D is uncertain. Trimming took 5 bases from V and 0 from J, leaving 8 bases between them. Germline assignment: CDR1 LNHDA and CDR2 SQIVND (reference sequence). The CDR3 spans 13 residues. CDR3 DNA: TGTGCCAGTAGTGGTCCTCTCTCCTACGAGCAGTACTTC. Translating gives CASSGPLSYEQYF. Using reference TRBV19 and TRBJ2-7 for the parts outside the CDR3, the full variable domain is DGGITQSPKYLFRKEGQNVTLSCEQNLNHDAMYWYRQDPGQGLRLIYYSQIVNDFQKGDIAEGYSVSREKKESFPLTVTSAQKNPTAFYLCASSGPLSYEQYFGPGTRLTVT.

This chain's CDR3 is CASGGQENTGELFF. The CDR3 DNA reads as TGTGCCAGCGGGGGACAGGAGAACACCGGGGAGCTGTTTTTT. This chain uses TRBV11-3 with TRBJ2-2, with TRBD1 matching 8 bases. The V gene end was trimmed by 8 bases and the J gene end by 1 base; junction bases not matched to a gene: 3. The germline V gene encodes CDR1 SGHNT and CDR2 YENEEA. This CDR3 has 14 residues.

This clone is a singleton in its sample. The chain uses TRBV5-1 and TRBJ2-7; D gene uncertain. The CDR3 length is 15 residues. From germline, CDR1 is SGHRS and CDR2 YFSETQ. V gave up 4 bases and J gave up 5 bases, with 19 bases separating them. CDR3 bases: TGCGCCAGCAGCCGTTCCGACAAGGAGATCGACGAGCAGTACTTC. The encoded protein is CASSRSDKEIDEQYF.

This clone was detected only a few times. Sequence at one end of the junction differs from germline and may be a read error. The chain employs TRBV19 and TRBJ2-1; TRBD2 agrees at 9 bases. The germline CDR1 and CDR2 sequences are LNHDA and SQIVND (reference sequence). CDR3 length: 16 amino acids. As DNA, the CDR3 is TGTGCCAGTAGTCTTCTCTGGACTAGCGCCTACGATGAGCAGTTCTTC. Encoded protein: CASSLLWTSAYDEQFF.

V is TRBV7-2 and J is TRBJ2-1, with D possibly TRBD1 on 6 matching bases. V shed 4 bases and J shed 5 bases, with 15 bases lying between them. The germline CDR1 and CDR2 sequences are SGHTA and FQGNSA. This CDR3 spans 15 amino acids. The CDR3 region is CASSSTSRGNNEQFF. CDR3 bases: TGTGCCAGCAGCTCCACTTCTAGGGGGAACAATGAGCAGTTCTTC.

The chain is built from TRBV5-1 and TRBJ2-3, with 13 bases that match TRBD2. With 4 bases clipped from V and 0 bases from J, the junction kept 8 bases outside the gene matches. The CDR3 loop spans 18 amino acids. The germline gives CDR1 SGHRS, CDR2 YFSETQ. The CDR3 region is CASSPGLAGVHSTDTQYF. The DNA of the CDR3 is TGCGCCAGCAGCCCCGGACTAGCGGGAGTTCATAGCACAGATACGCAGTATTTT.

This clone was picked up one time. The chain is built from TRBV7-2 and TRBJ2-3; perhaps TRBD1 as D (5 bases). The CDR3 totals 16 residues. Germline lookup yields CDR1 SGHTA and CDR2 FQGNSA. V was cut by 5 bases and J by 0 bases, with 15 bases left in between. The CDR3 region is CASSPRTSTSTDTQYF. CDR3 nucleotides: TGTGCCAGCAGCCCGAGGACATCTACTAGCACAGATACGCAGTATTTT.

Notes on this clone: The germline gene is not matched at one end of the junction; a read error may be the cause. The chain carries TRBV2 and TRBJ2-2; D may be TRBD1 (5 bases). This CDR3 spans 12 amino acids. Germline CDR1 SNHLY, CDR2 FYNNEI. The CDR3 loop is CVSSQGPGELFF. Written as DNA, the CDR3 is TGTGTCAGCAGTCAGGGTCCCGGGGAGCTGTTTTTT.